This is a list of T cell receptor beta chains from one sample in a study of T cell changes during pregnancy in multiple sclerosis. The data were produced by immunoSEQ multiplex PCR, yet TCRdb's version contains in-frame clones alone and is incomplete. Seen here are tens of thousands of clones, around 90% observed once, and the top ten hold approximately 1.6%. Sequencing was performed on peripheral blood, taken in the first trimester of pregnancy. The receptors shown here come from a female donor with multiple sclerosis, enrolled in a pregnancy study. Each CDR3 is given with its conserved first and last residue. The order of the fields is D gene, J gene, V gene, clone size, CDR3 protein, CDR3 DNA. A D gene is named only where the DNA matches it firmly. Size values are once, few and many counts, or a class for expanded clones, and some rows have none.

D gene: TRBD2; J gene: TRBJ2-5; V gene: TRBV28; clone size: -; CDR3 protein: CASGLAGGREETQYF; CDR3 DNA: TGTGCCAGCGGACTAGCGGGAGGGCGGGAAGAGACCCAGTACTTC
D gene: TRBD2; J gene: TRBJ2-1; V gene: TRBV11-2; clone size: -; CDR3 protein: CASSLDLGGGYNEQFF; CDR3 DNA: TGTGCCAGCAGCTTAGATCTCGGCGGGGGCTACAATGAGCAGTTCTTC
D gene: TRBD1; J gene: TRBJ2-7; V gene: TRBV19; clone size: once; CDR3 protein: CASSMGDRGRRPFKEQYF; CDR3 DNA: TGTGCCAGTAGTATGGGGGACAGGGGGCGAAGGCCGTTTAAAGAGCAGTACTTC
D gene: TRBD2; J gene: TRBJ2-2; V gene: TRBV6-4; clone size: few; CDR3 protein: CASSAGLETGELFF; CDR3 DNA: TGTGCCAGCAGTGCGGGACTAGAGACCGGGGAGCTGTTTTTT
D gene: -; J gene: TRBJ2-5; V gene: TRBV12-5; clone size: -; CDR3 protein: CASGLVTGTQYF; CDR3 DNA: TGTGCTAGTGGTTTGGTAACTGGGACCCAGTACTTC
D gene: TRBD2; J gene: TRBJ2-3; V gene: TRBV7-2; clone size: -; CDR3 protein: CASSLTSGRSTDTQYF; CDR3 DNA: TGTGCCAGCAGCTTGACTAGCGGGAGAAGCACAGATACGCAGTATTTT
D gene: -; J gene: TRBJ1-2; V gene: TRBV7-9; clone size: -; CDR3 protein: CASSPLVGYTF; CDR3 DNA: TGTGCCAGCAGCCCACTTGTGGGCTACACCTTC
D gene: TRBD1; J gene: TRBJ1-2; V gene: TRBV30; clone size: -; CDR3 protein: CAWSTGTALGYTF; CDR3 DNA: TGTGCCTGGAGCACCGGGACAGCCCTCGGCTACACCTTC
D gene: -; J gene: TRBJ1-3; V gene: TRBV11-2; clone size: -; CDR3 protein: CASSLQVDSGNTIYF; CDR3 DNA: TGTGCCAGCAGCTTACAGGTTGACTCTGGAAACACCATATATTTT
D gene: TRBD1; J gene: TRBJ1-3; V gene: TRBV25-1; clone size: -; CDR3 protein: CASQQGSSGNTIYF; CDR3 DNA: TGTGCCAGTCAACAGGGGAGCTCTGGAAACACCATATATTTT
D gene: TRBD2; J gene: TRBJ2-1; V gene: TRBV4-2; clone size: -; CDR3 protein: CASSQTLAGGQDNEQFF; CDR3 DNA: TGTGCCAGCAGCCAGACTCTAGCGGGAGGGCAGGACAATGAGCAGTTCTTC
D gene: TRBD2; J gene: TRBJ2-5; V gene: TRBV18; clone size: -; CDR3 protein: CASSPRGGSGEETQYF; CDR3 DNA: TGTGCCAGCTCACCGAGGGGCGGGAGTGGAGAAGAGACCCAGTACTTC
D gene: -; J gene: TRBJ2-3; V gene: TRBV5-6; clone size: -; CDR3 protein: CASSFRDYDLTDTQYF; CDR3 DNA: TGTGCCAGCAGCTTTCGCGACTACGACCTCACAGATACGCAGTATTTT
D gene: -; J gene: TRBJ2-7; V gene: TRBV10-3; clone size: once; CDR3 protein: CATGSYYEQYF; CDR3 DNA: TGTGCCACCGGGAGTTACTACGAGCAGTACTTC
D gene: -; J gene: TRBJ2-1; V gene: TRBV7-6; clone size: -; CDR3 protein: CASSLDPYLPLSYNEQFF; CDR3 DNA: TGTGCCAGCAGCTTAGACCCCTACTTACCCCTCTCCTACAATGAGCAGTTCTTC
D gene: -; J gene: TRBJ1-1; V gene: TRBV5-1; clone size: -; CDR3 protein: CASSLEQLNTEAFF; CDR3 DNA: TGCGCCAGCAGCTTGGAACAGCTGAACACTGAAGCTTTCTTT
D gene: -; J gene: TRBJ1-1; V gene: TRBV7-9; clone size: -; CDR3 protein: CASRVVGGGTEAFF; CDR3 DNA: TGTGCCAGCAGAGTGGTCGGGGGAGGCACTGAAGCTTTCTTT
D gene: TRBD2; J gene: TRBJ2-1; V gene: TRBV7-9; clone size: once; CDR3 protein: CASSLGLAGGPDEQFF; CDR3 DNA: TGTGCCAGCAGCCTGGGACTAGCGGGAGGGCCGGATGAGCAGTTCTTC
D gene: TRBD2; J gene: TRBJ2-3; V gene: TRBV5-5; clone size: -; CDR3 protein: CASSYGTSGNTDTQYF; CDR3 DNA: TGTGCCAGCAGCTACGGAACTAGCGGAAACACAGATACGCAGTATTTT
D gene: -; J gene: TRBJ2-7; V gene: TRBV7-3; clone size: once; CDR3 protein: CASSLVMEGGEQYF; CDR3 DNA: TGTGCCAGCAGCTTGGTTATGGAAGGAGGCGAGCAGTACTTC
D gene: TRBD1; J gene: TRBJ2-7; V gene: TRBV7-9; clone size: once; CDR3 protein: CASSSGQADYEQYF; CDR3 DNA: TGTGCCAGCAGCTCCGGACAGGCGGACTACGAGCAGTACTTC
D gene: TRBD2; J gene: TRBJ2-5; V gene: TRBV5-1; clone size: -; CDR3 protein: CASSFTSGRAPETQYF; CDR3 DNA: TGCGCCAGCAGCTTTACTAGCGGGAGGGCTCCGGAGACCCAGTACTTC
D gene: TRBD2; J gene: TRBJ2-7; V gene: TRBV4-1; clone size: -; CDR3 protein: CASSQVPLAGVYEQYF; CDR3 DNA: TGCGCCAGCAGCCAAGTTCCGCTAGCGGGAGTCTACGAGCAGTACTTC
D gene: -; J gene: TRBJ2-7; V gene: TRBV9; clone size: -; CDR3 protein: CASSVSGAYEQYF; CDR3 DNA: TGTGCCAGCAGCGTATCGGGGGCCTACGAGCAGTACTTC
D gene: -; J gene: TRBJ2-7; V gene: TRBV30; clone size: -; CDR3 protein: CAWSFGGDEQYF; CDR3 DNA: TGTGCCTGGAGTTTTGGAGGGGACGAGCAGTACTTC
D gene: -; J gene: TRBJ1-2; V gene: TRBV6-1; clone size: -; CDR3 protein: CASRIQGNGYTF; CDR3 DNA: TGTGCCAGCAGAATACAGGGAAATGGCTACACCTTC
D gene: -; J gene: TRBJ2-5; V gene: TRBV7-2; clone size: -; CDR3 protein: CASSLAGGAETQYF; CDR3 DNA: TGTGCCAGCAGCTTAGCAGGGGGTGCGGAGACCCAGTACTTC
D gene: -; J gene: TRBJ2-7; V gene: TRBV6-1; clone size: -; CDR3 protein: CASLDISYEQYF; CDR3 DNA: TGTGCCAGCCTGGACATCTCCTACGAGCAGTACTTC
D gene: -; J gene: TRBJ2-1; V gene: TRBV28; clone size: -; CDR3 protein: CASSLTASEKGYNEQFF; CDR3 DNA: TGTGCCAGCAGTTTAACCGCTAGCGAGAAGGGCTACAATGAGCAGTTCTTC
D gene: TRBD1; J gene: TRBJ1-5; V gene: TRBV5-6; clone size: -; CDR3 protein: CASSYGQERNQPQHF; CDR3 DNA: TGTGCCAGCAGCTATGGACAGGAAAGAAATCAGCCCCAGCATTTT
D gene: TRBD2; J gene: TRBJ2-1; V gene: TRBV27; clone size: once; CDR3 protein: CASSLLSGIVDEQFF; CDR3 DNA: TGTGCCAGCAGTCTACTAAGCGGGATCGTCGATGAGCAGTTCTTC
D gene: -; J gene: TRBJ2-1; V gene: TRBV29-1; clone size: once; CDR3 protein: CSVGGLGLNEQFF; CDR3 DNA: TGCAGCGTTGGGGGCCTGGGGTTGAATGAGCAGTTCTTC
D gene: TRBD2; J gene: TRBJ2-2; V gene: TRBV5-4; clone size: -; CDR3 protein: CASSASGTSGRHTGELFF; CDR3 DNA: TGTGCCAGCAGCGCGTCGGGGACTAGCGGGAGGCACACCGGGGAGCTGTTTTTT
D gene: TRBD1; J gene: TRBJ2-3; V gene: TRBV7-9; clone size: -; CDR3 protein: CASSPRQGEPADTQYF; CDR3 DNA: TGTGCCAGCAGTCCAAGACAGGGCGAACCCGCAGATACGCAGTATTTT
D gene: -; J gene: TRBJ2-4; V gene: TRBV28; clone size: -; CDR3 protein: CASTPTGPNIQYF; CDR3 DNA: TGTGCCAGCACTCCCACTGGTCCAAACATTCAGTACTTC
D gene: TRBD2; J gene: TRBJ2-1; V gene: TRBV28; clone size: -; CDR3 protein: CASSSTSGRASYNEQFF; CDR3 DNA: TGTGCCAGCAGTTCAACTAGCGGGAGGGCGTCCTACAATGAGCAGTTCTTC
D gene: TRBD2; J gene: TRBJ2-2; V gene: TRBV19; clone size: -; CDR3 protein: CASSISSGSAGELFF; CDR3 DNA: TGTGCCAGTAGTATATCTAGCGGGAGCGCCGGGGAGCTGTTTTTT
D gene: TRBD2; J gene: TRBJ2-7; V gene: TRBV19; clone size: -; CDR3 protein: CASSIGNSGSIYEQYF; CDR3 DNA: TGTGCCAGTAGTATTGGGAATAGCGGGAGTATCTACGAGCAGTACTTC
D gene: -; J gene: TRBJ1-2; V gene: TRBV27; clone size: -; CDR3 protein: CASSPPDNNYGYTF; CDR3 DNA: TGTGCCAGCAGTCCACCCGACAATAACTATGGCTACACCTTC
D gene: -; J gene: TRBJ2-7; V gene: TRBV28; clone size: -; CDR3 protein: CASSFNYEQYF; CDR3 DNA: TGTGCCAGCAGTTTCAACTACGAGCAGTACTTC
D gene: -; J gene: TRBJ2-2; V gene: TRBV27; clone size: -; CDR3 protein: CASSSGFFNTGELFF; CDR3 DNA: TGTGCCAGCAGTTCAGGGTTTTTCAACACCGGGGAGCTGTTTTTT
D gene: TRBD1; J gene: TRBJ1-5; V gene: TRBV6-1; clone size: -; CDR3 protein: CASRDRGNQPQHF; CDR3 DNA: TGTGCCAGCAGAGACAGGGGGAATCAGCCCCAGCATTTT